Below are 15 T cell receptor beta chains sequenced from a single sample in a study of T cells in localized non-small cell lung cancer. Clones were sequenced by immunoSEQ multiplex PCR, and TCRdb holds only the in-frame ones, with some missing. The table shows tens of thousands of clones, with about 83% occurring only once. The sample was PBMCs, taken before any cancer treatment. The receptors derive from a man aged 40 to 70 with stage II lung adenocarcinoma.

The chain uses TRBV11-2 and TRBJ2-3, with 9 bases identical to TRBD2. The trim removed 3 bases at V and 4 bases at J, leaving 8 bases unmatched. Per germline, CDR1 SGHAT and CDR2 FQNNGV. The CDR3 contains 16 residues. The CDR3 bases are TGTGCCAGCAGCTTCTCTAGCGGGGCCGGCGCAGATACGCAGTATTTT. Protein sequence: CASSFSSGAGADTQYF.

The V gene is TRBV19, the J gene TRBJ2-5, with 7 nucleotides matching TRBD2. CDR3 size: 14 residues. Losses at the gene ends were 5 bases for V and 7 bases for J; bases not matched to a gene: 10. Germline V gene lookup returns CDR1 LNHDA and CDR2 SQIVND (reference sequence). CDR3 in amino acids: CASSHQTSSGTQYF. In DNA, the CDR3 is TGTGCCAGTAGTCACCAGACTAGCTCGGGGACCCAGTACTTC.

The V and J genes are TRBV9 and TRBJ1-4, with 8 bases identical to TRBD1. Germline CDR1 and CDR2: SGDLS and YYNGEE. This CDR3 region has 13 residues. With 6 bases clipped from V and 8 bases from J, the junction kept 6 bases outside the gene matches. The CDR3 bases are TGTGCCAGCACGGACAGGGATGGCGAAAAACTGTTTTTT. It encodes CASTDRDGEKLFF.

V gene TRBV2 combines with J gene TRBJ1-2, with 8 bases identical to TRBD1. V shed 6 bases and J 5 bases; nucleotides not matched to a gene: 5. The CDR3 sequence is 13 residues long. Germline loops: CDR1 SNHLY, CDR2 FYNNEI. This CDR3 reads CASRGQGWYGYTF. The CDR3 DNA is TGTGCCAGCAGAGGACAGGGCTGGTATGGCTACACCTTC. Variable domain in full (rest from reference TRBV2 and TRBJ1-2): EPEVTQTPSHQVTQMGQEVILRCVPISNHLYFYWYRQILGQKVEFLVSFYNNEISEKSEIFDDQFSVERPDGSNFTLKIRSTKLEDSAMYFCASRGQGWYGYTFGSGTRLTVV.

Of note for this clone: This specimen includes other DNA sequences encoding the same CDR3. The chain is built from TRBV7-2 and TRBJ2-3; unclear D gene. The CDR3 totals 12 residues. Germline lookup yields CDR1 SGHTA and CDR2 FQGNSA. V lost 2 bases, J lost 6 bases, and 6 bases lay in between. This CDR3 reads CASSLRTDTQYF. As DNA, the CDR3 is TGTGCCAGCAGCTTAAGAACGGATACGCAGTATTTT.

The chain couples TRBV4-1 to TRBJ2-1, with 7 nucleotides matching TRBD2. The ends lost 4 bases at V and 4 bases at J; junction bases unmatched: 7. The CDR3 loop spans 15 amino acids. CDR1 MGHRA and CDR2 YSYEKL come from the germline V gene. The CDR3 sequence: CASSLRSGAYNEQFF. In nucleotides, the CDR3 is TGCGCCAGCAGCCTTAGGAGCGGGGCTTACAATGAGCAGTTCTTC.

The table lists this clone with a few counts. The V call is TRBV30, the J call TRBJ1-1, with a possible D match to TRBD1 (5 bases). CDR3 length: 13 residues. V dropped 3 bases and J dropped 6 bases, with 14 bases sitting between them. The germline V gene encodes CDR1 GTSNPN and CDR2 SVGIG (reference sequence). In DNA form, the CDR3 reads TGTGCCTGGAGGGGGACCGGTGCCGCTGAAGCTTTCTTT. Translation: CAWRGTGAAEAFF. Looking up the rest from reference TRBV30 and TRBJ1-1 gives the full variable domain: SQTIHQWPATLVQPVGSPLSLECTVEGTSNPNLYWYRQAAGRGLQLLFYSVGIGQISSEVPQNLSASRPQDRQFILSSKKLLLSDSGFYLCAWRGTGAAEAFFGQGTRLTVV.

The rearrangement joins TRBV7-9 to TRBJ2-3, with a weak D call TRBD1 (6 bases). From germline, CDR1 is SEHNR and CDR2 FQNEAQ (reference sequence). V dropped 0 bases and J dropped 0 bases, with 10 bases sitting between them. The CDR3 consists of 16 residues. The CDR3 loop is CASSLATGTSTDTQYF. Written as DNA, the CDR3 is TGTGCCAGCAGCTTAGCGACAGGCACTAGCACAGATACGCAGTATTTT.

This clone was seen once. The V call is TRBV11-2, the J call TRBJ1-1; D unresolved. The CDR3 length is 13 residues. Germline lookup yields CDR1 SGHAT and CDR2 FQNNGV. V lost 5 bases and J 9 bases, leaving 16 bases between the germline ends. DNA of the CDR3: TGTGCCAGCAGCAGTGGTTTAGAATCTCAAGCTTTCTTT. Its protein product is CASSSGLESQAFF.

This clone is classed as medium-sized (0.01 to 0.1%). The J gene is TRBJ1-2, the V gene TRBV7-3; D may be TRBD1 (5 bases). The CDR3 has 13 residues. Germline V CDR1 and CDR2: SGHTA, FQGTGA. Trimming took off 5 bases at V and 5 bases at J, with 12 bases between the two ends. CDR3 bases: TGTGCCAGCAGCCCCGGTGGGGGTTATGGCTACACCTTC. The encoded protein is CASSPGGGYGYTF.

A few counts support this clone. This chain connects TRBV7-8 to TRBJ2-7; no reliable D call. Trimming stripped 2 bases from V and 3 bases from J, with 2 bases between. The CDR3 has 11 residues. Germline CDR1 SGHVS, CDR2 FQNEAQ. CDR3 nucleotide sequence: TGTGCCAGCAGCTTAAACTACGAGCAGTACTTC. It translates to CASSLNYEQYF.

The J gene is TRBJ1-5, the V gene TRBV4-1, with 7 bases matching TRBD1. The CDR3 extends over 15 amino acids. Losses at the gene ends were 4 bases for V and 0 bases for J; bases not matched to a gene: 3. CDR1 and CDR2 from the germline V gene are MGHRA and YSYEKL. Here the CDR3 reads CASSPQGVSNQPQHF. As DNA, the CDR3 is TGCGCCAGCAGCCCCCAGGGGGTTAGCAATCAGCCCCAGCATTTT.

This clone came up a few times. This chain joins TRBV9 and TRBJ1-6; D might be TRBD1 (5 bases). The CDR3 consists of 14 residues. From germline, CDR1 is SGDLS and CDR2 YYNGEE. V was cut by 3 bases and J by 4 bases, with 8 bases left in between. The CDR3 coding sequence is TGTGCCAGCAGCGGGGGGGGTTATAATTCACCCCTCCACTTT. Amino acids: CASSGGGYNSPLHF.

This chain links TRBV7-9 with TRBJ2-1; 9 nucleotides align to TRBD1. J was trimmed by 3 bases and V by 6 bases; bases with no gene match: 6. The germline CDR1 and CDR2 sequences are SEHNR and FQNEAQ (reference sequence). This CDR3 is built from 15 residues. The CDR3 spells CASRPGQGIYNEQFF. CDR3 sequence (DNA): TGTGCCAGCAGGCCCGGACAGGGGATCTACAATGAGCAGTTCTTC.

As for this clone: One end of the junction varies from germline; a read error may be responsible. V and J are TRBV5-4 and TRBJ1-1; D gene ambiguous. The CDR3 length is 11 residues. The germline V gene encodes CDR1 SGHNT and CDR2 YYREEE (reference sequence). The CDR3, as DNA: TGTGCCAGCAGCTTGGCCAACTGGAGGGTCTTT. Protein product: CASSLANWRVF.